The 21 T cell receptor beta chains below come from one sample, sequenced in a study of T-cell reconstitution after alpha-beta-depleted transplantation in children. Study-level points and caveats: Diversity and T-cell counts at one year after transplant derived mostly from new T cells.

For TCRbeta, the library was prepared with unique molecular identifiers. Using its own MiXCR run on the PCR reads, TCRdb lists one record per CDR3 protein. Here the sample spans 250,000 to 300,000 distinct CDR3 sequences, approximately 7.3% being singletons. The antigens of these receptors remain unknown. This material consisted of peripheral blood, taken 360 days after TCRalphabeta/CD19-depleted stem cell transplant. Receptors were obtained from a female patient aged 2-9 years who had a stem cell transplant for Fanconi anemia, so the T cells may come from the graft donor.

At least ten counts were recorded for this clonotype. The J gene is TRBJ2-7, the V gene TRBV9, with 11 bases fitting TRBD1. CDR3 size: 15 residues. V gave up 3 bases and J gave up 2 bases; unmatched junction bases: 4. The V gene's germline CDR1 is SGDLS and CDR2 YYNGEE. The CDR3 sequence is CASSAGTGGPYEQYF. DNA for the CDR3: TGTGCCAGCAGCGCTGGGACAGGGGGTCCCTACGAGCAGTACTTC.

The rearrangement uses TRBV18 and TRBJ2-5; 10 positions match TRBD1. The CDR3 runs to 14 residues. Germline lookup yields CDR1 KGHSH and CDR2 LQKENI. J gave up 6 bases and V 4 bases, and 5 bases lay outside the gene matches. For the CDR3, the DNA is TGTGCCAGCTCACGCGACAGGGGGCCGCAGACCCAGTACTTC. As protein: CASSRDRGPQTQYF.

This chain uses TRBV14 with TRBJ2-1; 7 bases match TRBD1. Germline V gene data show CDR1 as SGHDN and CDR2 as FVKESK. This CDR3 has 15 residues. V dropped 4 bases and J dropped 3; count of bases not matched to a gene: 6. DNA of the CDR3: TGTGCCAGCAGCCTATACGGACAGGTCTACAATGAGCAGTTCTTC. This translates into CASSLYGQVYNEQFF.

This sequence joins TRBV30 and TRBJ2-7; the match to TRBD1 covers 7 bases. Trimming cost V 5 bases and J 3 bases; bases outside gene matches: 4. Germline CDR1 is GTSNPN and CDR2 is SVGIG (reference sequence). This CDR3 has 12 amino acids. The DNA of the CDR3 is TGTGCCTGGGGCGGACAGGACTACGAGCAGTACTTC. It is translated as CAWGGQDYEQYF.

This clonotype has a count of ten or more. This chain connects TRBV5-1 to TRBJ2-1; perhaps TRBD2 as D (5 bases). Germline V CDR1 and CDR2: SGHRS, YFSETQ. Trimming stripped 4 bases from V and 5 bases from J, with 10 bases between. CDR3 size: 13 residues. The CDR3 DNA follows: TGCGCCAGCAGCAAGACTACGAACAATGAGCAGTTCTTC. Protein product: CASSKTTNNEQFF. Based on the CDR3 plus reference TRBV5-1 and TRBJ2-1, the full variable domain is KAGVTQTPRYLIKTRGQQVTLSCSPISGHRSVSWYQQTPGQGLQFLFEYFSETQRNKGNFPGRFSGRQFSNSRSEMNVSTLELGDSALYLCASSKTTNNEQFFGPGTRLTVL.

This clonotype was detected ten times or more. This chain connects TRBV12-3 or TRBV12-4 to TRBJ1-4; D ambiguous. This CDR3 is 14 amino acids long. The V and J ends lost 6 bases and 0 bases respectively, with 8 bases between them. This CDR3 reads CASRLSTTNEKLFF. For the CDR3, the DNA is TGTGCCAGCAGGTTAAGCACAACTAATGAAAAACTGTTTTTT.

On this clonotype: Since no conserved phenylalanine or tryptophan closes the CDR3, a read error is the likely cause. The gene calls are TRBV10-3 and TRBJ2-7; the D call may be TRBD1 or TRBD2 (6 bases each). Trimming shortened V by 6 bases and J by 7 bases, and 10 bases separated the two germline ends. The CDR3 sequence is 11 residues long. Germline CDR1 is ENHRY and CDR2 is SYGVKD. CDR3 bases: TGTGCCATCAGGGAGGGGGGAGAGCAGTACATC. Protein product: CAIREGGEQYI.

At least ten counts were recorded for this clonotype. The chain combines TRBV5-1 with TRBJ2-3; D possibly corresponds to TRBD1 (7 bases). Trimming removed 3 bases from V and 1 base from J, with 12 bases in between. Germline CDR1 reads SGHRS; CDR2 reads YFSETQ. The CDR3 is made up of 15 amino acids. The CDR3 nucleotides are TGCGCCAGCAGCTGGCAGGGGGGCGGCACAGATACGCAGTATTTT. Translation: CASSWQGGGTDTQYF. The full variable domain, with the rest looked up from reference TRBV5-1 and TRBJ2-3, is KAGVTQTPRYLIKTRGQQVTLSCSPISGHRSVSWYQQTPGQGLQFLFEYFSETQRNKGNFPGRFSGRQFSNSRSEMNVSTLELGDSALYLCASSWQGGGTDTQYFGPGTRLTVL.

This clonotype was counted at least ten times. CDR3 nucleotide sequence: TGCAGCGTTTTATTCTACGAGCAGTACTTC. It codes for CSVLFYEQYF. This rearrangement joins TRBV29-1 to TRBJ2-7; no definite D call. The germline V and J ends were trimmed by 5 bases and 3 bases, with 5 bases remaining between them. The germline CDR1 and CDR2 sequences are SQVTM and ANQGSEA. CDR3 length equals 10 residues.

The sample holds many counts of this clonotype. This rearrangement joins TRBV7-2 to TRBJ2-2, with a tentative D call TRBD1 (6 bases). CDR1 SGHTA and CDR2 FQGNSA come from the germline V gene. The CDR3 has 15 residues. Trimming removed 2 bases at V and 2 bases at J, with 9 bases between. DNA for the CDR3: TGTGCCAGCAGCTTACAGGGGACCAACACCGGGGAGCTGTTTTTT. Protein sequence: CASSLQGTNTGELFF.

This clonotype was observed at least ten times. The chain recombines TRBV10-3 with TRBJ2-3; TRBD2 is a possible D gene (7 bases). Trimming cost V 6 bases and J 1 base, with 14 bases left between them. This CDR3 has 15 amino acids. Germline V CDR1 and CDR2: ENHRY, SYGVKD. CDR3 nucleotide sequence: TGTGCCATCAGGCCAGGGAGGGGGGGCACAGATACGCAGTATTTT. Its translation: CAIRPGRGGTDTQYF.

This clonotype was found a few times. The V call is TRBV28, the J call TRBJ2-7; maybe TRBD2 (5 bases). The germline V gene has CDR1 MDHEN and CDR2 SYDVKM. The CDR3 totals 16 residues. V dropped 5 bases and J dropped 2 bases, with 19 bases sitting between them. The CDR3 DNA is TGTGCCAGCAGTCCCTATCGGGAACAGTCAACCTACGAGCAGTACTTC. Translating gives CASSPYREQSTYEQYF.

This clonotype was found many times. The J gene is TRBJ1-2, the V gene TRBV7-8; 10 positions match TRBD1. CDR1 is SGHVS, CDR2 FQNEAQ, per germline. Unmatched junction bases numbered 7, after V lost 5 bases and J lost 4 bases. The CDR3 is 15 residues long. In nucleotides, the CDR3 is TGTGCCAGCAGCCGACAGGGGGCCCTTCTCTATGGCTACACCTTC. Translating gives CASSRQGALLYGYTF.

This clonotype was seen repeatedly, ten times or more. The rearrangement links TRBV11-1 to TRBJ1-1, with D tentatively TRBD1 (6 bases). Germline values: CDR1 SGHAT, CDR2 FQDESV (reference sequence). CDR3 length: 17 residues. Trimming removed 1 base from V and 0 bases from J, with 15 bases in between. CDR3 sequence (DNA): TGTGCCAGCAGCTTAGAGGGTAAGGGGGGATTGAACACTGAAGCTTTCTTT. As protein: CASSLEGKGGLNTEAFF.

This clonotype was seen only a few times. This chain connects TRBV7-8 to TRBJ2-7; D remains ambiguous. CDR3 length equals 16 residues. Germline values: CDR1 SGHVS, CDR2 FQNEAQ. Trimming shortened V by 1 base and J by 6 bases, and 19 bases separated the two germline ends. CDR3 sequence: CASSLVWAPTASEQYV. The CDR3 region has the DNA TGTGCCAGCAGCTTAGTCTGGGCCCCGACGGCGAGCGAGCAGTACGTC.

This clonotype has at least ten counts. The chain joins TRBV14 to TRBJ1-1, with D tentatively TRBD1 (5 bases). CDR3 length: 14 amino acids. In germline, CDR1 is SGHDN, CDR2 FVKESK. Trimming left V 7 bases short and J 6 bases short, with 18 bases between. For the CDR3, the DNA is TGTGCCAGCACCACTTCTCGGGGGTTCCCTGAAGCTTTCTTT. This gives the protein CASTTSRGFPEAFF.

This clonotype was seen more than once but under ten times. V is TRBV6-1 and J is TRBJ2-5; D is ambiguous. Germline V gives CDR1 MNHNS, CDR2 SASEGT. This CDR3 comprises 11 residues. V lost 7 bases to trimming and J lost 4 bases, with 7 bases between them. The chain's CDR3 is CASKVGETQYF. The CDR3 DNA sequence: TGTGCCAGCAAAGTCGGAGAGACCCAGTACTTC.

This clonotype was detected ten times or more. This rearrangement joins TRBV9 to TRBJ2-1; D gene unclear. The CDR3 contains 13 residues. V was shortened by 3 bases and J by 5 bases, with 9 bases between the two germline ends. CDR1 and CDR2 from the germline V gene are SGDLS and YYNGEE. The DNA of the CDR3 is TGTGCCAGCAGCGATAAGGTCCACAATGAGCAGTTCTTC. It translates to CASSDKVHNEQFF.

This clonotype was detected many times. This rearrangement joins TRBV12-3 or TRBV12-4 to TRBJ2-5; tentative D call: TRBD2 (6 bases). This CDR3 has 14 amino acids. V lost 3 bases to trimming and J lost 0 bases, with 8 bases between them. The CDR3 coding sequence is TGTGCCAGCAGTTTGGGGGACTACCAAGAGACCCAGTACTTC. This encodes CASSLGDYQETQYF.

This clonotype has more than one count but fewer than ten. V and J are TRBV11-2 and TRBJ1-6; TRBD1 matches 7 bases. The CDR3 sequence is 16 residues long. The J segment lost 10 bases and the V segment lost 5 bases, leaving 14 bases of the junction unmatched. Germline V lookup: CDR1 SGHAT, CDR2 FQNNGV. CDR3 bases: TGTGCCAGCAGCCTCGACAGGGAAGGAGGAAAGTCACCCCTCCACTTT. Its translation: CASSLDREGGKSPLHF.

The gene calls are TRBV6-1 and TRBJ2-7; TRBD2 matches at 7 bases. The CDR3 runs 13 residues. Germline loops: CDR1 MNHNS, CDR2 SASEGT. Trimming removed 10 bases from V and 7 bases from J; junction bases left unmatched: 13. DNA for the CDR3: TGTGCCACCAAGCGGGGTCCCGAGGGGGAGCAGTACTTC. The encoded protein is CATKRGPEGEQYF.